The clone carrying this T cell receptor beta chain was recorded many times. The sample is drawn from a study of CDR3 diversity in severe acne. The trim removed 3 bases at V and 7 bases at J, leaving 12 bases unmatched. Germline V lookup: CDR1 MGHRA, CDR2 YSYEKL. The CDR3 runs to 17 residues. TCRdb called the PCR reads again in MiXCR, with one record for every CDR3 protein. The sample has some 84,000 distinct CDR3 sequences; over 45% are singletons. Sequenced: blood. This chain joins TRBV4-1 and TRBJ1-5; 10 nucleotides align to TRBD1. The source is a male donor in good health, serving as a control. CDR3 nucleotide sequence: TGCGCCAGCAGCCAGGGGGACAGGGGTGGATCGGAACAGCCCCAGCATTTT. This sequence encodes CASSQGDRGGSEQPQHF.